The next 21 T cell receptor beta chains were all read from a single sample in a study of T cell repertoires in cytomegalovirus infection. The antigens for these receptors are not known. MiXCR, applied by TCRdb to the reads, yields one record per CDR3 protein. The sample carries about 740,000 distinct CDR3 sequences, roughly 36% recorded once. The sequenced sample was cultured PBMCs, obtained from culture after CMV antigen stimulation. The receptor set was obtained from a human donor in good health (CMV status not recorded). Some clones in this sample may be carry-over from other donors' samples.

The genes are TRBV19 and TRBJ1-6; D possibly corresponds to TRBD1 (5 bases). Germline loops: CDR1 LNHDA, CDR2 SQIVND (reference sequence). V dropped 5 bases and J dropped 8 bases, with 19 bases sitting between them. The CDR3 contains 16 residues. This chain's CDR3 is CASSRLGVRGDSPLHF. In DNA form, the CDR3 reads TGTGCCAGTAGTCGATTGGGGGTCCGGGGGGATTCACCCCTCCACTTT. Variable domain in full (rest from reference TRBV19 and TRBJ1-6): DGGITQSPKYLFRKEGQNVTLSCEQNLNHDAMYWYRQDPGQGLRLIYYSQIVNDFQKGDIAEGYSVSREKKESFPLTVTSAQKNPTAFYLCASSRLGVRGDSPLHFGNGTRLTVT.

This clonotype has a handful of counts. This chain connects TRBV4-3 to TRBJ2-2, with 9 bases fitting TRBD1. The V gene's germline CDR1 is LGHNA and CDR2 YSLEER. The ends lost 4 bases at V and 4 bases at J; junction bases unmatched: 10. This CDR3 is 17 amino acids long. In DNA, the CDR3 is TGCGCCAGCAGCCTAGGAACAGGGGGCGTGAGCACCGGGGAGCTGTTTTTT. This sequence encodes CASSLGTGGVSTGELFF.

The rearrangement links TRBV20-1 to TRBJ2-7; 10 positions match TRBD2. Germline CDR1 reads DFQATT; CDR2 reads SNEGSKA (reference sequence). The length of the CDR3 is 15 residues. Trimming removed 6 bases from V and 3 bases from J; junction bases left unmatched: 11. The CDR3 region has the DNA TGCAGTGCCTTAGCGGGGGGCTCCCCCCTCTACGAGCAGTACTTC. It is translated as CSALAGGSPLYEQYF.

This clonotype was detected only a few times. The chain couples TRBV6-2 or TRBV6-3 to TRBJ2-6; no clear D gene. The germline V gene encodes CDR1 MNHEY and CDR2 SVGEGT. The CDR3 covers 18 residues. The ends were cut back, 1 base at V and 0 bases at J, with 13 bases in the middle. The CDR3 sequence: CASSYYLDRRSGANVLTF. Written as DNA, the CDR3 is TGTGCCAGCAGTTACTATTTGGACCGCCGCTCTGGGGCCAACGTCCTGACTTTC.

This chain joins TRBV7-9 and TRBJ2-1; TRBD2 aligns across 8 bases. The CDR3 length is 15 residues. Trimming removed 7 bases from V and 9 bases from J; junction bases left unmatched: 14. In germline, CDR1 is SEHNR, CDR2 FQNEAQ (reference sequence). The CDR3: CASTPAGTRYREQFF. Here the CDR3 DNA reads TGTGCCAGCACCCCAGCCGGGACTAGATACCGTGAGCAGTTCTTC.

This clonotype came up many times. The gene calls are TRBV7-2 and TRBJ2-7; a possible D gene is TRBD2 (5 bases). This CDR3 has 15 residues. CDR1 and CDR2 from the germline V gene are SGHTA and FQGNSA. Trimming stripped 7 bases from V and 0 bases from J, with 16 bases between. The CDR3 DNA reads TGTGCCAGCATGGGTGCGGGTACTAGCTCCTACGAGCAGTACTTC. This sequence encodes CASMGAGTSSYEQYF.

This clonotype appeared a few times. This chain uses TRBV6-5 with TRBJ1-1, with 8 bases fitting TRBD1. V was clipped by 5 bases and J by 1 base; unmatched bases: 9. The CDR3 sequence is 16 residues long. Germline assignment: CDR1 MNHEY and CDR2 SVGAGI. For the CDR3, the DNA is TGTGCCAGCAGTCCCTCGATCGGGACAGGGAACACTGAAGCTTTCTTT. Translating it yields CASSPSIGTGNTEAFF.

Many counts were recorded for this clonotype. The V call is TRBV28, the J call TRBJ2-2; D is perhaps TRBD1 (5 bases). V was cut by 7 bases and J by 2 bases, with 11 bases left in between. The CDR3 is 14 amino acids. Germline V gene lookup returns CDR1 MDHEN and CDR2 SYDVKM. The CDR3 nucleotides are TGTGCCAGCAAGGGGCAAGCAAACACCGGGGAGCTGTTTTTT. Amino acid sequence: CASKGQANTGELFF.

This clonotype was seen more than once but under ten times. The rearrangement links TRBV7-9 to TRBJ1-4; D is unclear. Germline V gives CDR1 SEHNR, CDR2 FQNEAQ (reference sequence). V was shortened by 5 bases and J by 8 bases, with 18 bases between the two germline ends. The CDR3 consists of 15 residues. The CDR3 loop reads CASSARRTSREKLFF. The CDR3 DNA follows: TGTGCCAGCAGCGCCAGGCGGACGTCCCGGGAAAAACTGTTTTTT.

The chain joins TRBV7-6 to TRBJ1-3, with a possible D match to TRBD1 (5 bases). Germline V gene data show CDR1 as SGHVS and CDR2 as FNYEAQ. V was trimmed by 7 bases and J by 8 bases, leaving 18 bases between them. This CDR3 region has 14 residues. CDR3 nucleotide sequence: TGTGCCAGCACTCTAAGAAGGGGTTGGGACACCATATATTTT. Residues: CASTLRRGWDTIYF. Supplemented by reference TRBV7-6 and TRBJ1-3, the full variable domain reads GAGVSQSPRYKVTKRGQDVALRCDPISGHVSLYWYRQALGQGPEFLTYFNYEAQQDKSGLPNDRFSAERPEGSISTLTIQRTEQRDSAMYRCASTLRRGWDTIYFGEGSWLTVV.

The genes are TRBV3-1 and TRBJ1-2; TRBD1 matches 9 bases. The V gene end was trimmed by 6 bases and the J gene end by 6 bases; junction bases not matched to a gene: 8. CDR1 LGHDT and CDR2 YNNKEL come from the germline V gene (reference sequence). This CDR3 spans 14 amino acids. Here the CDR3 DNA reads TGTGCCAGCAGGGACAGGGGCGCGGCGGATGGCTACACCTTC. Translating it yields CASRDRGAADGYTF. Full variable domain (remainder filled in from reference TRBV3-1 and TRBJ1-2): DTAVSQTPKYLVTQMGNDKSIKCEQNLGHDTMYWYKQDSKKFLKIMFSYNNKELIINETVPNRFSPKSPDKAHLNLHINSLELGDSAVYFCASRDRGAADGYTFGSGTRLTVV.

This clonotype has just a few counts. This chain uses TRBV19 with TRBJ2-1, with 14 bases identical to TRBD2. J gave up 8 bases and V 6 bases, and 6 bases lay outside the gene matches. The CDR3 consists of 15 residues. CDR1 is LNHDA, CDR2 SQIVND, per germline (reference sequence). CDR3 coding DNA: TGTGCCAGTAGCTCGACTAGCGGGAGGGCCTATGAGCAGTTCTTC. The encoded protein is CASSSTSGRAYEQFF.

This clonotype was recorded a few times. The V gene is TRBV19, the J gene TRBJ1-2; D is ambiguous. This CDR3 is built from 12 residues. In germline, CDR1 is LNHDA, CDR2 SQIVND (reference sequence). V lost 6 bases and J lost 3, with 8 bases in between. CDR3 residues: CASSRVDYGYTF. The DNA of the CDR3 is TGTGCCAGTAGCCGCGTGGACTATGGCTACACCTTC.

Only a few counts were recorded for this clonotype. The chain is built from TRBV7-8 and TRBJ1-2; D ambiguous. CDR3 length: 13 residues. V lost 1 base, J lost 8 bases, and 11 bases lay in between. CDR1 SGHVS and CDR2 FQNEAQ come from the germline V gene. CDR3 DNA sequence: TGTGCCAGCAGCTTAGTCCGCCCGTCGGGCTACACCTTC. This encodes CASSLVRPSGYTF.

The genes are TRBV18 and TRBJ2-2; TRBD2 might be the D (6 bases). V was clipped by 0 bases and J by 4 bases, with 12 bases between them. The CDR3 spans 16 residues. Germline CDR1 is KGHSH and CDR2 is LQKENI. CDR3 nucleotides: TGTGCCAGCTCACCACCGGGAGGCCCTCTCACCGGGGAGCTGTTTTTT. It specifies CASSPPGGPLTGELFF. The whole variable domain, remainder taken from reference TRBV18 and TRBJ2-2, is NAGVMQNPRHLVRRRGQEARLRCSPMKGHSHVYWYRQLPEEGLKFMVYLQKENIIDESGMPKERFSAEFPKEGPSILRIQQVVRGDSAAYFCASSPPGGPLTGELFFGEGSRLTVL.

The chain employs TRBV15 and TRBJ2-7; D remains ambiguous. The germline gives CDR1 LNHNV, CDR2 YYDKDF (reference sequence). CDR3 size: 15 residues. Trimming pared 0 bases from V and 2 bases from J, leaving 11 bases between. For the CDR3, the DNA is TGTGCCACCAGCAGAGATCCCCAGCCAACCTACGAGCAGTACTTC. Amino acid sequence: CATSRDPQPTYEQYF.

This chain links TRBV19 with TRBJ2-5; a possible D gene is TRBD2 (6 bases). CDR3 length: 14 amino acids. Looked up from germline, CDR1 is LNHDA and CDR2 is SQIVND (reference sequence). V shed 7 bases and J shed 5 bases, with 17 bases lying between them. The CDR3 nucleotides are TGTGCCAGTAAAGAACTGGGAGGTACGGAGACCCAGTACTTC. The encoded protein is CASKELGGTETQYF.

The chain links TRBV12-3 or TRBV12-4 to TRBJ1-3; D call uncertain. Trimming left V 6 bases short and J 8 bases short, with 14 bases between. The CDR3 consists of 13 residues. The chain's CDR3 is CASRPKGRDTIYF. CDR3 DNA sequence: TGTGCCAGCAGGCCCAAAGGACGGGACACCATATATTTT.

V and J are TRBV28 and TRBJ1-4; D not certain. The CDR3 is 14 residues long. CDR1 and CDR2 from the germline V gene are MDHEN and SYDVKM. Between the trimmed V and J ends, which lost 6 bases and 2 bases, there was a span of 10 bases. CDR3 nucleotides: TGTGCCAGCAGCCTCGTTCAGACTAATGAAAAACTGTTTTTT. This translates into CASSLVQTNEKLFF.

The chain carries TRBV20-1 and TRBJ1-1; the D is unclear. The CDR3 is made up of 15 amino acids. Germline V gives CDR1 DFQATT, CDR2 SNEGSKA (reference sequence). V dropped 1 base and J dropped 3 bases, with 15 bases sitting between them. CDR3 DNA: TGCAGTGCTAGAGCGGACGGAGAAGGGTACACTGAAGCTTTCTTT. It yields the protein CSARADGEGYTEAFF.

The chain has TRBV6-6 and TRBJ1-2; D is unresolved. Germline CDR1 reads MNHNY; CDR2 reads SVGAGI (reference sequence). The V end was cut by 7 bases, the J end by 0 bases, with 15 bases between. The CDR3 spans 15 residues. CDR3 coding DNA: TGTGCCAGCACCCCGTACATAGGCCCTAACTATGGCTACACCTTC. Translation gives CASTPYIGPNYGYTF.